These 23 T cell receptor beta chains originate from one sample sequenced in a study of long-term antiretroviral therapy in people with HIV. immunoSEQ v3.0 was run at survey level. The method was immunoSEQ multiplex PCR; TCRdb's version includes in-frame clones alone and lacks a portion of them. The table lists some 31,000 clones, almost 97% of them singletons, with just under 3% in the top ten. Sequences were derived from unsorted PBMCs, sampled 6.9 years after starting antiretroviral therapy. Source of these receptors: a man aged 25-45 years with HIV.

The V call is TRBV15, the J call TRBJ2-3; D unclear. This CDR3 contains 13 residues. Germline CDR1 reads LNHNV; CDR2 reads YYDKDF (reference sequence). V was cut by 0 bases and J by 4 bases, with 5 bases left in between. CDR3 bases: TGTGCCACCAGCAGAGATCCAGCAGATACGCAGTATTTT. Protein product: CATSRDPADTQYF.

The rearrangement links TRBV27 to TRBJ1-5, with TRBD1 matching over 7 bases. CDR1 MNHEY and CDR2 SMNVEV come from the germline V gene (reference sequence). The trim removed 2 bases at V and 5 bases at J, leaving 3 bases unmatched. The CDR3 totals 14 residues. This CDR3 is CASSLGRGDQPQHF. The CDR3 DNA is TGTGCCAGCAGTTTAGGCAGGGGGGATCAGCCCCAGCATTTT.

DNA of the CDR3: TGCAGCGTTGACTGGTCGGACGAGCAGTACTTC. It translates to CSVDWSDEQYF. The chain combines TRBV29-1 with TRBJ2-7; unclear D gene. The germline V and J ends were trimmed by 3 bases and 5 bases, with 8 bases remaining between them. CDR1 is SQVTM, CDR2 ANQGSEA, per germline. The CDR3 has 11 residues.

This chain joins TRBV27 and TRBJ1-4; tentative D call: TRBD1 (6 bases). V was cut by 3 bases and J by 6 bases, with 11 bases left in between. CDR3 length equals 14 residues. The V gene's germline CDR1 is MNHEY and CDR2 SMNVEV (reference sequence). DNA of the CDR3: TGTGCCAGCAGTTTTCGGGGGCATCATGAAAAACTGTTTTTT. Translated: CASSFRGHHEKLFF. Full variable domain (outside the CDR3, taken from reference TRBV27 and TRBJ1-4): EAQVTQNPRYLITVTGKKLTVTCSQNMNHEYMSWYRQDPGLGLRQIYYSMNVEVTDKGDVPEGYKVSRKEKRNFPLILESPSPNQTSLYFCASSFRGHHEKLFFGSGTQLSVL.

This clone was counted a single time. V gene TRBV7-2 combines with J gene TRBJ2-7; TRBD2 aligns across 8 bases. J gave up 6 bases and V 3 bases, and 4 bases lay outside the gene matches. Germline values: CDR1 SGHTA, CDR2 FQGNSA. The CDR3 has 13 residues. CDR3 sequence (DNA): TGTGCCAGCAGCTTTGAGCGGGAGAGCGAGCAGTACTTC. Protein product: CASSFERESEQYF.

The genes are TRBV10-3 and TRBJ2-3; D is unresolved. The germline gives CDR1 ENHRY, CDR2 SYGVKD. The V gene lost 5 bases and the J gene lost 0 bases, with 0 bases spanning the gap. CDR3 length: 11 residues. The CDR3 DNA reads as TGTGCCATCAGTAGCACAGATACGCAGTATTTT. It encodes CAISSTDTQYF.

This sequence joins TRBV6-6 and TRBJ2-5; TRBD1 matches at 9 bases. Germline V gene sequence: CDR1 MNHNY, CDR2 SVGAGI (reference sequence). V shed 6 bases and J 5 bases; nucleotides not matched to a gene: 4. The CDR3 is 13 residues long. The CDR3 DNA is TGTGCCAGCAGCAGACAGGGGGGGGAGACCCAGTACTTC. This encodes CASSRQGGETQYF.

The chain carries TRBV4-2 and TRBJ1-1, with D perhaps matching TRBD1 (5 bases). This CDR3 has 16 amino acids. Germline V gives CDR1 LGHNA, CDR2 YNFKEQ. V was clipped by 4 bases and J by 3 bases, with 18 bases between them. The CDR3 DNA reads as TGTGCCAGCAGCCCCCCCCGGGGCAGGAGGGACACTGAAGCTTTCTTT. It yields the protein CASSPPRGRRDTEAFF.

The chain joins TRBV7-2 to TRBJ2-3; TRBD2 matches 8 bases. Germline CDR1 is SGHTA and CDR2 is FQGNSA. V shed 1 base and J 1 base; nucleotides not matched to a gene: 4. This CDR3 is 16 amino acids long. The CDR3 loop reads CASSLVAGGRTDTQYF. The CDR3 coding sequence is TGTGCCAGCAGCTTAGTCGCGGGAGGTCGCACAGATACGCAGTATTTT.

This sequence joins TRBV29-1 and TRBJ1-1, with D possibly being TRBD1 (5 bases). The length of the CDR3 is 15 residues. The V gene's germline CDR1 is SQVTM and CDR2 ANQGSEA. Trimming left V 1 base short and J 0 bases short, with 12 bases between. The CDR3 here is CSVEATGVLNTEAFF. CDR3 sequence (DNA): TGCAGCGTTGAAGCCACAGGAGTATTGAACACTGAAGCTTTCTTT.

This clone appeared a few times. J is TRBJ1-4 and V is TRBV2, with TRBD1 as a possible D gene (6 bases). This CDR3 is 15 amino acids long. Trimming took off 3 bases at V and 7 bases at J, with 15 bases between the two ends. CDR1 and CDR2 (germline): SNHLY, FYNNEI. In DNA, the CDR3 is TGTGCCAGCAGTGAGGGTGGGGGCGCGGGTGAAAAACTGTTTTTT. Residues: CASSEGGGAGEKLFF.

V usage is TRBV7-9 and J usage is TRBJ1-3; possible D gene TRBD1, 5 bases. This CDR3 spans 15 amino acids. Per the germline V gene, CDR1 is SEHNR and CDR2 is FQNEAQ (reference sequence). Between the trimmed V and J ends, which lost 2 bases and 4 bases, there was a span of 12 bases. CDR3 bases: TGTGCCAGCAGCTTACTCCGGGGGTCGGGAAACACCATATATTTT. Residues: CASSLLRGSGNTIYF. Drawing the rest from reference TRBV7-9 and TRBJ1-3, the complete variable domain is DTGVSQNPRHKITKRGQNVTFRCDPISEHNRLYWYRQTLGQGPEFLTYFQNEAQLEKSRLLSDRFSAERPKGSFSTLEIQRTEQGDSAMYLCASSLLRGSGNTIYFGEGSWLTVV.

The J gene is TRBJ2-3, the V gene TRBV9; TRBD2 matches at 9 bases. V dropped 2 bases and J dropped 5; count of bases not matched to a gene: 6. The length of the CDR3 is 15 residues. CDR1 and CDR2 from the germline V gene are SGDLS and YYNGEE. The CDR3, as DNA: TGTGCCAGCAGCGTGGGGGGACTAGCTGAAGATACGCAGTATTTT. It is translated as CASSVGGLAEDTQYF. Combining the CDR3 with reference TRBV9 and TRBJ2-3 gives the whole variable domain DSGVTQTPKHLITATGQRVTLRCSPRSGDLSVYWYQQSLDQGLQFLIQYYNGEERAKGNILERFSAQQFPDLHSELNLSSLELGDSALYFCASSVGGLAEDTQYFGPGTRLTVL.

The chain employs TRBV27 and TRBJ1-5, with a weak D call TRBD1 (5 bases). The CDR3 runs 15 residues. Per the germline V gene, CDR1 is MNHEY and CDR2 is SMNVEV (reference sequence). V gave up 3 bases and J gave up 1 base, with 10 bases separating them. As DNA, the CDR3 is TGTGCCAGCAGTTTGGGGGGGGAGAGCAATCAGCCCCAGCATTTT. Amino acid sequence: CASSLGGESNQPQHF.

This chain connects TRBV5-6 to TRBJ2-3; a possible D gene is TRBD2 (5 bases). Trimming pared 4 bases from V and 1 base from J, leaving 13 bases between. CDR3 size: 15 residues. CDR1 SGHDT and CDR2 YYEEEE come from the germline V gene. CDR3 sequence reads: CASSPGWRGTDTQYF. CDR3 sequence (DNA): TGTGCCAGCAGCCCCGGATGGCGGGGCACAGATACGCAGTATTTT.

V and J are TRBV11-2 and TRBJ1-6, with 9 bases matching TRBD1. CDR1 is SGHAT, CDR2 FQNNGV, per germline. The CDR3 covers 15 residues. The junction had 6 bases not matched to a gene; V was cut back by 4 bases and J by 8 bases. CDR3 DNA: TGTGCCAGCAGCTCCCACAGGGGGCGGGATTCACCCCTCCACTTT. Translating gives CASSSHRGRDSPLHF.

The CDR3 sequence is CASSQGPGTGTSWGSYEQYF. Here the CDR3 DNA reads TGCGCCAGCAGCCAAGGGCCCGGGACAGGGACCTCCTGGGGCTCCTACGAGCAGTACTTC. The chain is built from TRBV4-3 and TRBJ2-7, with 9 bases lining up with TRBD1. Looked up from germline, CDR1 is LGHNA and CDR2 is YSLEER. The CDR3 is made up of 20 amino acids. The trim removed 1 base at V and 0 bases at J, leaving 16 bases unmatched.

This clone has only one observation. The CDR3 spells CASSSPGRAYEQYF. CDR3 in DNA: TGTGCCAGCAGCTCTCCGGGACGGGCCTACGAGCAGTACTTC. The J gene is TRBJ2-7, the V gene TRBV11-1; perhaps D is TRBD1 or TRBD2 (5 bases each). V lost 4 bases, J lost 2 bases, and 12 bases lay in between. The CDR3 has 14 residues. CDR1 is SGHAT and CDR2 is FQDESV in the germline V gene (reference sequence).

This sequence joins TRBV2 and TRBJ2-7; no clear D. V shed 7 bases and J shed 3 bases, with 13 bases lying between them. Germline V CDR1 and CDR2: SNHLY, FYNNEI. The CDR3 loop spans 13 amino acids. The CDR3 DNA is TGTGCCAGCAAGGGTGGAAGGGACTACGAGCAGTACTTC. Translated, it gives CASKGGRDYEQYF. Full variable domain (outside the CDR3, taken from reference TRBV2 and TRBJ2-7): EPEVTQTPSHQVTQMGQEVILRCVPISNHLYFYWYRQILGQKVEFLVSFYNNEISEKSEIFDDQFSVERPDGSNFTLKIRSTKLEDSAMYFCASKGGRDYEQYFGPGTRLTVT.

This chain's CDR3 is CASSQDVGVPPGAGTQYF. DNA of the CDR3: TGTGCCAGCAGCCAAGATGTCGGGGTGCCACCGGGGGCAGGTACGCAGTATTTT. The chain uses TRBV4-2 and TRBJ2-3, with D perhaps given as TRBD1 or TRBD2 (6 bases each). The V end lost 0 bases, the J end lost 8 bases, and 24 bases lay between the germline ends. Germline CDR1 and CDR2: LGHNA and YNFKEQ. The CDR3 is 18 residues long.

The chain carries TRBV6-5 and TRBJ1-1, with D perhaps TRBD1 (5 bases). Per germline, CDR1 MNHEY and CDR2 SVGAGI. V lost 2 bases to trimming and J lost 4 bases, with 8 bases between them. The CDR3 contains 13 residues. The CDR3 sequence is CASSYGGGTEAFF. CDR3 DNA sequence: TGTGCCAGCAGTTACGGGGGGGGCACTGAAGCTTTCTTT.

The chain links TRBV29-1 to TRBJ1-5; 11 nucleotides align to TRBD1. Per germline, CDR1 SQVTM and CDR2 ANQGSEA. The CDR3 sequence is 12 residues long. The V segment lost 4 bases and the J segment 7 bases; nucleotides outside the gene matches: 0. As DNA, the CDR3 is TGCAGCGTTGGGACAGGGGGCCAGCCCCAGCATTTT. Its protein is CSVGTGGQPQHF.

This chain joins TRBV7-9 and TRBJ2-7; D might be TRBD2 (5 bases). Germline CDR1 SEHNR, CDR2 FQNEAQ (reference sequence). Deletions cut 7 bases from V and 5 bases from J, with 18 bases between. CDR3 size: 14 residues. In DNA form, the CDR3 reads TGTGCCAGCAATGGTTTTCGGGGTGAGAACGAGCAGTACTTC. This translates into CASNGFRGENEQYF.